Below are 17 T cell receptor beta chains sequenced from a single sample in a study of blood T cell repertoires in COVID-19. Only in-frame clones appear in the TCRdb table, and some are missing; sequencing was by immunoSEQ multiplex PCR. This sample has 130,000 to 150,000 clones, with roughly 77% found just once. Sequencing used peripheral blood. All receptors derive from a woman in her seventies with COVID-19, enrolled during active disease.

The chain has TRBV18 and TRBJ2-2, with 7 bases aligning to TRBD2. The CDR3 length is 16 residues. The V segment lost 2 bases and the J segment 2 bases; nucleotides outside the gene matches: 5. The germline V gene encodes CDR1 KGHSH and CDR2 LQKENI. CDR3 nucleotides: TGTGCCAGCTCACCATCAGCGGGGCCCAACACCGGGGAGCTGTTTTTT. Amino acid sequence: CASSPSAGPNTGELFF.

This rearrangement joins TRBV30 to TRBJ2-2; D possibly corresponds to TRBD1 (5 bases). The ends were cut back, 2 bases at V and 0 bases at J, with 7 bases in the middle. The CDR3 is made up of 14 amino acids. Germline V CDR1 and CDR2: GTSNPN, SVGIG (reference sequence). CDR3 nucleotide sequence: TGTGCCTGGAGTCAGGACACGAACACCGGGGAGCTGTTTTTT. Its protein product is CAWSQDTNTGELFF.

Written as DNA, the CDR3 is TGTGCCAGTACTCCGACGGGTCGCTCTGGAAACACCATATATTTT. Protein product: CASTPTGRSGNTIYF. The rearrangement joins TRBV19 to TRBJ1-3, with D unresolved. Per the germline V gene, CDR1 is LNHDA and CDR2 is SQIVND (reference sequence). Trimming took 7 bases from V and 0 from J, leaving 13 bases between them. This CDR3 has 15 residues.

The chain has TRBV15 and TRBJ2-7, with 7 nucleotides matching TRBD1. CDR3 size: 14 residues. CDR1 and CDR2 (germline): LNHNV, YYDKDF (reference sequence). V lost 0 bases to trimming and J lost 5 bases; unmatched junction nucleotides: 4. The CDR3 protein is CATSREGTGDEQYF. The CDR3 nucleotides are TGTGCCACCAGCAGAGAAGGAACAGGGGACGAGCAGTACTTC.

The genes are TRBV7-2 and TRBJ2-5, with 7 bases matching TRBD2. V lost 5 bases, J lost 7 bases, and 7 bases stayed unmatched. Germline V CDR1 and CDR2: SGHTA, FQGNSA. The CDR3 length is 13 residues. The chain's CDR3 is CASSSGVEGTQYF. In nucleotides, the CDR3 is TGTGCCAGCAGCAGCGGGGTAGAAGGGACCCAGTACTTC.

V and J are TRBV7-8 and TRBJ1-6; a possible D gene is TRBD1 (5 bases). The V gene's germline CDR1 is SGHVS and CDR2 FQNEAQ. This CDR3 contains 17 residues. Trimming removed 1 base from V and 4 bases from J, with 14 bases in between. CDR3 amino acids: CASSLGGRGEYNSPLHF. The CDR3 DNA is TGTGCCAGCAGCTTAGGGGGACGGGGGGAATATAATTCACCCCTCCACTTT.

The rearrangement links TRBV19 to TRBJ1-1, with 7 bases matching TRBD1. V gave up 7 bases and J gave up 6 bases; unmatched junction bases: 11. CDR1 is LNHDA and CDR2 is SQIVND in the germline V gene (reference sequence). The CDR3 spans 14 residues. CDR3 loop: CASNQYRGLAEAFF. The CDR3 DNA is TGTGCCAGTAACCAGTACAGGGGATTGGCTGAAGCTTTCTTT.

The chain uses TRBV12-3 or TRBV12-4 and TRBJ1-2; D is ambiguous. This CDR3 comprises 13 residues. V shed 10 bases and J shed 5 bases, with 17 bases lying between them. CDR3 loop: CATTLTPLYGYTF. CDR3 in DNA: TGTGCCACTACCCTCACCCCCCTATATGGCTACACCTTC.

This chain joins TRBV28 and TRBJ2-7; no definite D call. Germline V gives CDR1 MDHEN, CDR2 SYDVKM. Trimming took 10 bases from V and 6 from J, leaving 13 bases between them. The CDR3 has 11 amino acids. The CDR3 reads CATSEYSEQYF. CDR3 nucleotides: TGTGCCACCTCAGAGTACAGCGAGCAGTACTTC.

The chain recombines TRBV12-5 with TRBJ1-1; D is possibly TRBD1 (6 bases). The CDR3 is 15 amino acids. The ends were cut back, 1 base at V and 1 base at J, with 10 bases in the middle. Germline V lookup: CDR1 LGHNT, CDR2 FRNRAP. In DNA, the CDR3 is TGTGCTAGTGGTTTGGGTCTACAGGGGAACACTGAAGCTTTCTTT. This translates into CASGLGLQGNTEAFF.

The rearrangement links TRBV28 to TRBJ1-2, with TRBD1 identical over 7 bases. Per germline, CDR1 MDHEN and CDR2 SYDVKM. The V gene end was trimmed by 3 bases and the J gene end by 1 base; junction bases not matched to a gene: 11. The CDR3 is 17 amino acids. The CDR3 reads CASSFPAGGLRNYGYTF. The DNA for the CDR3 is TGTGCCAGCAGTTTCCCGGCAGGGGGACTCCGTAACTATGGCTACACCTTC.

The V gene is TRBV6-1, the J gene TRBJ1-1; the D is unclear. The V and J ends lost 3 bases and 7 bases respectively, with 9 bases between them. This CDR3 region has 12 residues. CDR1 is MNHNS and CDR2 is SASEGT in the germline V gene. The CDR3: CASSDHGGEAFF. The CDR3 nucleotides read TGTGCCAGCAGTGATCATGGAGGTGAAGCTTTCTTT.

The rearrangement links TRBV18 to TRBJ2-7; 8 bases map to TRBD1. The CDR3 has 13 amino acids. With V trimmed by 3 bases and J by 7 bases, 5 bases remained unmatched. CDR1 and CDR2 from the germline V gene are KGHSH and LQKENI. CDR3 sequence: CASSPQGAGEQYF. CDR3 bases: TGTGCCAGCTCACCTCAGGGGGCGGGTGAGCAGTACTTC.

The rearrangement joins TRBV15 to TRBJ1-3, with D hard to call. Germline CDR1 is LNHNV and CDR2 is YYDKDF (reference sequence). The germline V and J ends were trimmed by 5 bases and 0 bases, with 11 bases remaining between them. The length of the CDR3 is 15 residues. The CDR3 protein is CATSVGLASGNTIYF. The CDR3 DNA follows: TGTGCCACCAGCGTAGGACTCGCCTCTGGAAACACCATATATTTT.

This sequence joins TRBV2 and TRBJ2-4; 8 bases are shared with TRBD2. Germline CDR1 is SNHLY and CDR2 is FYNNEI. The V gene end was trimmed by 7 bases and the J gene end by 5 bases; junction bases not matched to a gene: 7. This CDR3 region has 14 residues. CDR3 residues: CASTAGGYQNIQYF. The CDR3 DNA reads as TGTGCCAGCACGGCGGGGGGCTACCAAAACATTCAGTACTTC.

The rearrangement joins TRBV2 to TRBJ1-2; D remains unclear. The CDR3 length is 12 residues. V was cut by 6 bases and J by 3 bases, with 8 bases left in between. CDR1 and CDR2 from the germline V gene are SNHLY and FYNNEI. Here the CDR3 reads CASRGSDYGYTF. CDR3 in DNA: TGTGCCAGCAGGGGTAGCGACTATGGCTACACCTTC. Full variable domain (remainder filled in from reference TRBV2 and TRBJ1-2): EPEVTQTPSHQVTQMGQEVILRCVPISNHLYFYWYRQILGQKVEFLVSFYNNEISEKSEIFDDQFSVERPDGSNFTLKIRSTKLEDSAMYFCASRGSDYGYTFGSGTRLTVV.

This chain's CDR3 is CASSLGAAQGNQPQHF. CDR3 nucleotides: TGTGCCAGCAGCTTAGGGGCAGCCCAAGGCAATCAGCCCCAGCATTTT. The V gene is TRBV7-9, the J gene TRBJ1-5, with D unclear. Germline lookup yields CDR1 SEHNR and CDR2 FQNEAQ (reference sequence). The CDR3 length is 16 residues. Trimming removed 1 base at V and 2 bases at J, with 12 bases between.